The 17 T cell receptor beta chains in this list originate from one sample, sequenced in a study of blood T cell repertoires in COVID-19. The assay was immunoSEQ multiplex PCR, and TCRdb's table has in-frame clones only and misses some. The sample holds hundreds of thousands of clones, about 86% seen once. Sequencing was performed on peripheral blood. The receptors stem from a man at least 80 years old with acute or convalescent COVID-19.

The rearrangement joins TRBV6-5 to TRBJ2-7; the D gene is possibly TRBD2 (5 bases). CDR1 MNHEY and CDR2 SVGAGI come from the germline V gene. CDR3 length: 12 residues. Trimming left V 5 bases short and J 7 bases short, with 12 bases between. CDR3 DNA: TGTGCCAGCAGTAGCTTAGCGCGTGAGCAGTACTTC. It translates to CASSSLAREQYF.

This chain links TRBV7-9 with TRBJ1-5; TRBD1 is a possible D gene (6 bases). This CDR3 region has 13 residues. Trimming pared 8 bases from V and 8 bases from J, leaving 16 bases between. Looked up from germline, CDR1 is SEHNR and CDR2 is FQNEAQ (reference sequence). The chain's CDR3 is CASAGAFEEPQHF. In DNA, the CDR3 is TGTGCCAGCGCAGGGGCCTTCGAGGAGCCCCAGCATTTT.

This clone appeared a single time. The chain employs TRBV9 and TRBJ2-7; 12 bases agree with TRBD2. With 4 bases clipped from V and 7 bases from J, the junction kept 6 bases outside the gene matches. The CDR3 spans 14 residues. Germline V gene lookup returns CDR1 SGDLS and CDR2 YYNGEE. This chain's CDR3 is CASSSRTSGTEQYF. In DNA form, the CDR3 reads TGTGCCAGCAGCTCCAGGACTAGCGGGACTGAGCAGTACTTC.

The chain couples TRBV7-2 to TRBJ2-1; D possibly corresponds to TRBD2 (5 bases). Germline-derived CDR1 and CDR2 are SGHTA and FQGNSA. The CDR3 spans 15 residues. Trimming cost V 1 base and J 6 bases, with 13 bases left between them. The CDR3 sequence is CASSLGYVRGNEQFF. The CDR3 nucleotides are TGTGCCAGCAGCTTAGGGTACGTCCGGGGCAATGAGCAGTTCTTC. Using reference TRBV7-2 and TRBJ2-1 for the parts outside the CDR3, the full variable domain is GAGVSQSPSNKVTEKGKDVELRCDPISGHTALYWYRQSLGQGLEFLIYFQGNSAPDKSGLPSDRFSAERTGGSVSTLTIQRTQQEDSAVYLCASSLGYVRGNEQFFGPGTRLTVL.

The chain links TRBV15 to TRBJ2-3; TRBD2 agrees at 11 bases. CDR3 length: 18 amino acids. V trimming: 4 bases; J trimming: 0 bases; junction bases outside the gene matches: 9. Germline loops: CDR1 LNHNV, CDR2 YYDKDF (reference sequence). The CDR3 spells CATSKGTSGDPSTDTQYF. The CDR3 bases are TGTGCCACCAGCAAAGGGACTAGCGGAGACCCTAGCACAGATACGCAGTATTTT.

The rearrangement joins TRBV14 to TRBJ1-1; D might be TRBD1 (6 bases). Germline CDR1 is SGHDN and CDR2 is FVKESK. V was clipped by 6 bases and J by 4 bases, with 12 bases between them. CDR3 length equals 13 residues. The CDR3 protein is CASRLQGPTEAFF. The CDR3 DNA follows: TGTGCCAGCAGACTACAGGGTCCCACTGAAGCTTTCTTT.

The chain has TRBV6-1 and TRBJ2-4; TRBD1 matches at 9 bases. This CDR3 is 20 amino acids long. The ends lost 2 bases at V and 0 bases at J; junction bases unmatched: 14. Germline CDR1 is MNHNS and CDR2 is SASEGT. CDR3 DNA sequence: TGTGCCAGCAGTGAACGAAGGGACAGGGTTGAGAGAATAGCCAAAAACATTCAGTACTTC. Its translation is CASSERRDRVERIAKNIQYF.

The genes are TRBV7-9 and TRBJ2-1, with 9 bases identical to TRBD2. The CDR3 covers 18 residues. Germline assignment: CDR1 SEHNR and CDR2 FQNEAQ (reference sequence). V dropped 4 bases and J dropped 7; count of bases not matched to a gene: 17. The CDR3 nucleotides read TGTGCCAGCAGCTCCCCGAGGTTGGGGATAGCGGGAGCGAATGAGCAGTTCTTC. Translation gives CASSSPRLGIAGANEQFF.

This chain joins TRBV24-1 and TRBJ1-5, with D maybe TRBD1 (5 bases). CDR1 and CDR2 from the germline V gene are KGHDR and SFDVKD. The CDR3 extends over 21 amino acids. V lost 4 bases and J lost 3, with 30 bases in between. CDR3 in amino acids: CATSDQPHHLRAPGVNQPQHF. The CDR3 nucleotides read TGTGCCACCAGTGACCAACCCCATCACCTCAGGGCCCCGGGGGTCAATCAGCCCCAGCATTTT.

This chain uses TRBV4-1 with TRBJ2-5; 8 nucleotides line up with TRBD2. Germline V gives CDR1 MGHRA, CDR2 YSYEKL. CDR3 length: 15 residues. The J segment lost 1 base and the V segment lost 1 base, leaving 2 bases of the junction unmatched. CDR3 loop: CASSQAGGIQETQYF. CDR3 DNA: TGCGCCAGCAGCCAAGCGGGAGGGATCCAAGAGACCCAGTACTTC.

This rearrangement joins TRBV11-1 to TRBJ2-3; a possible D gene is TRBD1 (5 bases). Germline V gives CDR1 SGHAT, CDR2 FQDESV (reference sequence). The V end was cut by 4 bases, the J end by 0 bases, with 11 bases between. This CDR3 region has 15 residues. The CDR3 DNA reads as TGTGCCAGCAGCTGGAAGGGGATCAGCACAGATACGCAGTATTTT. This sequence encodes CASSWKGISTDTQYF.

The chain is built from TRBV6-6 and TRBJ2-1; possibly TRBD2 for D (5 bases). Germline V lookup: CDR1 MNHNY, CDR2 SVGAGI (reference sequence). The CDR3 runs to 16 residues. V lost 6 bases and J lost 0, with 15 bases in between. The CDR3 loop is CASRLSYSVSYNEQFF. CDR3 bases: TGTGCCAGCAGGCTCTCATATAGCGTCTCCTACAATGAGCAGTTCTTC.

The chain couples TRBV2 to TRBJ1-5, with D perhaps TRBD1 (5 bases). The CDR3 runs 15 residues. Germline CDR1 SNHLY, CDR2 FYNNEI. Trimming shortened V by 7 bases and J by 0 bases, and 13 bases separated the two germline ends. CDR3 bases: TGTGCCAGCACCAAGACAGTCTATAGCAATCAGCCCCAGCATTTT. Its translation is CASTKTVYSNQPQHF.

The table lists this clone with a few counts. The chain has TRBV7-2 and TRBJ2-1; a possible D gene is TRBD2 (5 bases). Germline lookup yields CDR1 SGHTA and CDR2 FQGNSA. V lost 7 bases, J lost 6 bases, and 19 bases lay in between. The CDR3 contains 15 residues. The CDR3: CASTLLSTAANEQFF. DNA for the CDR3: TGTGCCAGCACCCTCCTATCTACAGCGGCCAATGAGCAGTTCTTC. Together with reference TRBV7-2 and TRBJ2-1, the CDR3 gives the full variable domain: GAGVSQSPSNKVTEKGKDVELRCDPISGHTALYWYRQSLGQGLEFLIYFQGNSAPDKSGLPSDRFSAERTGGSVSTLTIQRTQQEDSAVYLCASTLLSTAANEQFFGPGTRLTVL.

The V gene is TRBV30, the J gene TRBJ2-4; D is possibly TRBD1 (5 bases). CDR1 is GTSNPN, CDR2 SVGIG, per germline (reference sequence). V was pared by 3 bases and J by 0 bases, with 12 bases between. The CDR3 is 15 residues long. The CDR3 loop is CAWSKDILAKNIQYF. Here the CDR3 DNA reads TGTGCCTGGAGCAAGGACATTTTAGCCAAAAACATTCAGTACTTC.

The rearrangement links TRBV27 to TRBJ1-2, with 7 bases lining up with TRBD1. This CDR3 is built from 13 residues. Germline V gene data show CDR1 as MNHEY and CDR2 as SMNVEV (reference sequence). Trimming took 9 bases from V and 3 from J; bases not matched to a gene: 7. In nucleotides, the CDR3 is TGTGCCAGTCGGAGGACAGGACACTATGGCTACACCTTC. Amino acids: CASRRTGHYGYTF.

Written as DNA, the CDR3 is TGTGCCTGGAGGACAGGGGGACCGTTTAGCAATCAGCCCCAGCATTTT. Translating it yields CAWRTGGPFSNQPQHF. J is TRBJ1-5 and V is TRBV30, with 9 bases lining up with TRBD1. CDR1 is GTSNPN and CDR2 is SVGIG in the germline V gene (reference sequence). The CDR3 extends over 16 amino acids. The junction had 6 bases not matched to a gene; V was cut back by 3 bases and J by 0 bases.